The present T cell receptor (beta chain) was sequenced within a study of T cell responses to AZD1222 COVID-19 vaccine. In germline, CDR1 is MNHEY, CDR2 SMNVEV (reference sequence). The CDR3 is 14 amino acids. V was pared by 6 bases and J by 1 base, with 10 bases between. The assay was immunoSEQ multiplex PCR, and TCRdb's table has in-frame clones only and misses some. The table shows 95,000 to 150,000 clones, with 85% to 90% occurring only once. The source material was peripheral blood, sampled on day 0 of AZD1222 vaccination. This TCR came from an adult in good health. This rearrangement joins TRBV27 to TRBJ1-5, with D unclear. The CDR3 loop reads CASSSSGSNQPQHF. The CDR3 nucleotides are TGTGCCAGCAGCAGTTCGGGGAGCAATCAGCCCCAGCATTTT.